Following are 15 T cell receptor beta chains from one sample sequenced in a study of T cell clonality in common variable immunodeficiency (dated by TCRdb to 2014 to 2015). The method behind the library was the immunoSEQ multiplex PCR assay. TCRdb mirrors the immuneACCESS table, restricted to in-frame sequences. Some clones are absent from its copies; in checked studies, under half trace to an unresolved V gene, and the reason for the others is unknown. This sample has just over 25,000 clones, none of them a singleton. 20% to 25% of the sample goes to the ten largest clones. General conclusions and limits of the study: CVID TCRbeta sequences were reported to have fewer deletions and N-nucleotide insertions and to lack highly modified clones with 13 or more V deletions.

No antigens are known for them. Sample: peripheral blood mononuclear cells. The receptors stem from a human donor with common variable immunodeficiency.

In this sample, this clone turned up a few times. The read gets to within 3 residues of the CDR3 end, and the germline J gene fills in the rest. V is TRBV7-2 and J is TRBJ1-1, with D possibly being TRBD1 (5 bases). This CDR3 has 15 amino acids. CDR1 and CDR2 from the germline V gene are SGHTA and FQGNSA. V lost 2 bases to trimming and J lost 0 bases, with 10 bases between them. The CDR3 bases that were read are TGTGCCAGCAGCTTAAGACGACAGTTGAACACTGAA. Translating gives CASSLRRQLNTE. The entire CDR3 reads CASSLRRQLNTEAFF.

Note on this clone: The read finishes 3 residues shy of the CDR3 end, and the germline J gene is used to complete it. The genes are TRBV19 and TRBJ2-1, with D tentatively TRBD1 (6 bases). The CDR3 totals 11 residues. Germline values: CDR1 LNHDA, CDR2 SQIVND (reference sequence). Trimming took 10 bases from V and 7 from J, leaving 11 bases between them. The CDR3 loop reads CATQTGNEQFF. The DNA read from the CDR3 is TGTGCCACCCAGACAGGAAATGAG.

This clone was recorded many times. The CDR3 extends 3 residues past the end of the read, so its final part is completed from the germline J gene. This chain joins TRBV7-9 and TRBJ2-2, with a weak D call TRBD1 (6 bases). Germline assignment: CDR1 SEHNR and CDR2 FQNEAQ (reference sequence). The CDR3 length is 15 residues. With 7 bases removed from V and 3 bases from J, the gap between germline ends came to 15 bases. CDR3 sequence: CASNLVQGDTGELFF. The sequenced part of the CDR3 DNA is TGTGCCAGCAATTTAGTACAGGGTGACACCGGGGAG.

This clone occurred many times. Coverage ceases 3 residues before the CDR3 finishes, and the germline J gene fills in the end. This rearrangement joins TRBV2 to TRBJ2-3, with TRBD2 matching 12 bases. The CDR3 runs 15 residues. CDR1 and CDR2 from the germline V gene are SNHLY and FYNNEI. The J segment lost 3 bases and the V segment lost 5 bases, leaving 3 bases of the junction unmatched. Partial CDR3 DNA: TGTGCCAGCAGTAGCCTAGCGGGGGGGACAGATACG. Its protein is CASSSLAGGTDT. The entire CDR3 is CASSSLAGGTDTQYF.

In this sample, this clone turned up many times. The observed sequence ends 3 residues before the CDR3 terminus, with the missing tail filled in from the germline J gene. The chain employs TRBV19 and TRBJ2-5; D may be TRBD1 (5 bases). V was shortened by 7 bases and J by 5 bases, with 17 bases between the two germline ends. The CDR3 is 14 residues long. Germline CDR1 is LNHDA and CDR2 is SQIVND (reference sequence). The sequenced CDR3 bases are TGTGCCAGTAAAAATCCAGGGTCTTGGGAGACC. Translating gives CASKNPGSWET. The entire CDR3 protein is CASKNPGSWETQYF.

At least ten counts were recorded for this clone. The read gets to within 3 residues of the CDR3 end, and the germline J gene fills in the rest. The J gene is TRBJ2-3, the V gene TRBV2; TRBD1 aligns across 8 bases. The CDR3 sequence is 16 residues long. J was trimmed by 2 bases and V by 6 bases; bases with no gene match: 10. Germline V lookup: CDR1 SNHLY, CDR2 FYNNEI. Partial CDR3 DNA: TGTGCCAGCAGACCGCAGGGGGCTTTTTTCACAGATACG. Translating it yields CASRPQGAFFTDT. The entire CDR3 protein reads CASRPQGAFFTDTQYF.

This clone was seen many times. Read sequence stops 3 residues before the CDR3 end, and the germline J gene provides the missing end. V is TRBV7-2 and J is TRBJ2-5, with D uncertain. This CDR3 spans 11 amino acids. V lost 1 base and J lost 6, with 3 bases in between. The germline V gene encodes CDR1 SGHTA and CDR2 FQGNSA. Here the CDR3 reads CASSLVKTQYF. CDR3 DNA, as far as it was read: TGTGCCAGCAGCTTAGTAAAGACC.

This clone was counted a few times. Coverage ceases 3 residues before the CDR3 finishes, and the germline J gene fills in the end. J is TRBJ2-1 and V is TRBV7-6; tentative D call: TRBD1 (6 bases). The CDR3 totals 16 residues. In germline, CDR1 is SGHVS, CDR2 FNYEAQ. With 5 bases removed from V and 8 bases from J, the gap between germline ends came to 22 bases. The part of the CDR3 DNA that was read is TGTGCCAGCAGCCCAAAACGGAGCAGGGGCTATGATGAG. Translation gives CASSPKRSRGYDE. The full CDR3 is CASSPKRSRGYDEQFF.

This clone was counted many times. The CDR3 end lies 3 residues beyond the end of the read and is filled in from the germline J gene. The chain employs TRBV11-2 and TRBJ2-2; D remains ambiguous. This CDR3 spans 15 amino acids. CDR1 and CDR2 from the germline V gene are SGHAT and FQNNGV. V was clipped by 1 base and J by 0 bases, with 6 bases between them. The sequenced CDR3 bases are TGTGCCAGCAGCTTAGTCCGTTCGAACACCGGGGAG. Amino acid sequence: CASSLVRSNTGE. The entire CDR3 sequence reads CASSLVRSNTGELFF.

This clone was seen many times. The read comes to an end 3 residues before the CDR3 does, leaving the germline J gene to fill in the end. The chain uses TRBV13 and TRBJ2-2; D is perhaps TRBD2 (7 bases). Trimming left V 2 bases short and J 7 bases short, with 17 bases between. The germline CDR1 and CDR2 sequences are PRHDT and FYEKMQ (reference sequence). The length of the CDR3 is 16 residues. This CDR3 is CASSLYNGGPGGELFF. The CDR3 DNA, read in part, is TGTGCCAGCAGCTTATATAACGGGGGGCCCGGCGGGGAG.

This clone has at least ten counts. The read stops 3 residues short of the end of the CDR3; the missing end is completed from the germline J gene. The chain has TRBV2 and TRBJ2-3; 7 positions match TRBD1. The CDR3 is 14 residues long. The ends lost 6 bases at V and 4 bases at J; junction bases unmatched: 7. CDR1 is SNHLY, CDR2 FYNNEI, per germline. The CDR3 is CASRMGQSADTQYF. The sequenced CDR3 bases are TGTGCCAGCAGGATGGGACAGTCCGCAGATACG.

Remarks on this clone: The CDR3 end is not reached by the read, which stops 3 residues before it; the germline J gene fills it in. V usage is TRBV11-3 and J usage is TRBJ2-3; TRBD2 matches at 7 bases. J gave up 2 bases and V 6 bases, and 5 bases lay outside the gene matches. There are 14 residues in the CDR3. Germline loops: CDR1 SGHNT, CDR2 YENEEA. The CDR3 spells CASSFGGVTDTQYF. Partial CDR3 DNA: TGTGCCAGCAGTTTTGGGGGGGTCACAGATACG.

This clone was detected ten times or more. The missing CDR3 end, 3 residues past where the read stops, is filled in from the germline J gene. This chain joins TRBV20-1 and TRBJ1-5; D unclear. This CDR3 region has 13 residues. V was shortened by 3 bases and J by 0 bases, with 6 bases between the two germline ends. From germline, CDR1 is DFQATT and CDR2 SNEGSKA (reference sequence). CDR3 region: CSARTTSNQPQHF. The sequenced CDR3 bases are TGCAGTGCTAGGACAACTAGCAATCAGCCC.

The sample holds many counts of this clone. The read finishes 3 residues shy of the CDR3 end, and the germline J gene is used to complete it. The J gene is TRBJ2-3, the V gene TRBV19, with D possibly matching TRBD2 (6 bases). This CDR3 is built from 14 residues. V dropped 3 bases and J dropped 5 bases, with 12 bases sitting between them. The germline gives CDR1 LNHDA, CDR2 SQIVND (reference sequence). The CDR3 DNA, read in part, is TGTGCCAGTAGTATGGTGGGGACTCGAGATACG. Translated, it gives CASSMVGTRDT. The entire CDR3 protein is CASSMVGTRDTQYF. Full variable domain (remainder filled in from reference TRBV19 and TRBJ2-3): DGGITQSPKYLFRKEGQNVTLSCEQNLNHDAMYWYRQDPGQGLRLIYYSQIVNDFQKGDIAEGYSVSREKKESFPLTVTSAQKNPTAFYLCASSMVGTRDTQYFGPGTRLTVL.

This clone was detected many times. The read ends 3 residues before the CDR3 terminus; that terminus is restored from the germline J gene. The chain carries TRBV7-2 and TRBJ1-2, with D hard to call. The CDR3 is 12 residues long. V was clipped by 5 bases and J by 3 bases, with 7 bases between them. CDR1 is SGHTA and CDR2 is FQGNSA in the germline V gene. CDR3 in amino acids: CASSHGDYGYTF. The sequenced CDR3 bases are TGTGCCAGCAGCCACGGGGACTATGGC.